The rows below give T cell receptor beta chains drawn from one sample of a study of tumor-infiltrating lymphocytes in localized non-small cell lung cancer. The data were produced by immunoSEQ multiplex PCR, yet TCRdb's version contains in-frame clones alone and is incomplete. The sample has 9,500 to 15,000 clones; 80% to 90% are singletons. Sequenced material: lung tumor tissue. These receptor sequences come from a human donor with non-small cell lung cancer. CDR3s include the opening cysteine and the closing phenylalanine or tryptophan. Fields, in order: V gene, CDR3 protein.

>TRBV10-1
CASSEIVGPYPYEQYF
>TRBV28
CASSWYGRGGSEAFF
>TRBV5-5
CASSSTGVGIRADTQYF
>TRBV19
CASSLTGQDQPQHF
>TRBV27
CASSFRDRGGNEQFF
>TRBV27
CASSLMGATGELFF
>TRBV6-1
CASSDTSGSYNEQFF
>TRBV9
CASSARTGGGEKLFF
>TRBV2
CATRSDRTDTQYF
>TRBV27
CASSLPRTGVNEKLFF
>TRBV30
CAWISPGTFNSPLHF
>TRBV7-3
CASGDADTQYF
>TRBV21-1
CASSKAGRDRVVSYNEQFF
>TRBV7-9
CASSAGGVQPQHF
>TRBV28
CASSSRQAPYEQYF
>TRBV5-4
CASSLKLSYGYTF
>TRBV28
CASRQPNEKLFF
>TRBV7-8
CASSLVGGSLAETQYF
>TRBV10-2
CASSKQGNEQFF
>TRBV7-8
CASSLDSRDTQYF
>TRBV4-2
CASSQDPTSGNEQFF
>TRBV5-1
CASSLGVAGFGQETQYF
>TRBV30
CAWSVQHEAFF
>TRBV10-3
CAISESTLADLSYEQYF
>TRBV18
CASSLFRENTEAFF
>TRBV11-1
CASSLRGRETQYF
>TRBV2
CASSEAGQGYYEQYF
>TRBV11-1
CASSLLSGPYEQYF
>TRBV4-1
CASSRGHMDQPQHF
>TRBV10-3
CAISDEGNYGYTF
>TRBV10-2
CASSVEETYEQYF
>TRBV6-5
CASSYSERDTQYF
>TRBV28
CASSIGGGYSTDTQYF
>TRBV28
CASSLEFQGLGDNEQFF
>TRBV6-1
CASRLSGANVLTF
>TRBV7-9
CASSTGSTGELFF
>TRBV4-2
CASSPTGALDNQPQHF
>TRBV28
CASSWGRQYEQYF
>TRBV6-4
CASRWGPYEQYF
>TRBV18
CASSLQGQPGETQYF
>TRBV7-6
CASSPAPTGLLIYF
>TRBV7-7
CASSLGTQVAETQYF
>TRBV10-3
CAISGGGTGANVLTF
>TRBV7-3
CASSLEERTGFFF
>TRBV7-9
CASSLEKGGSYGYTF
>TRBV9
CASSVAGGRFAQYF